This entry features one T cell receptor (beta chain) sequence. Compared with germline, one end of the junction differs, possibly owing to a read error. These data come from a study of blood T cell repertoires in COVID-19. Study summary: The cDNA or gDNA used as material had been derived from T cells, B-cell-depleted T cells, or PBMCs.

Per the germline V gene, CDR1 is SSHAT and CDR2 is FNYEAQ (reference sequence). The length of the CDR3 is 13 residues. The assay was immunoSEQ multiplex PCR, and TCRdb's table has in-frame clones only and misses some. The table shows roughly 100,000 clones, with roughly 86% occurring only once. The V gene is TRBV7-7, the J gene TRBJ2-1, with D unresolved. Input material: peripheral blood. The clonotype comes from a man aged 35 to 55 with active or convalescent COVID-19. This chain's CDR3 is CASSSTPRNEQFF. The CDR3, as DNA: TGTGCTAGCAGCTCCACCCCGCGCAATGAGCAGTTCTTC.